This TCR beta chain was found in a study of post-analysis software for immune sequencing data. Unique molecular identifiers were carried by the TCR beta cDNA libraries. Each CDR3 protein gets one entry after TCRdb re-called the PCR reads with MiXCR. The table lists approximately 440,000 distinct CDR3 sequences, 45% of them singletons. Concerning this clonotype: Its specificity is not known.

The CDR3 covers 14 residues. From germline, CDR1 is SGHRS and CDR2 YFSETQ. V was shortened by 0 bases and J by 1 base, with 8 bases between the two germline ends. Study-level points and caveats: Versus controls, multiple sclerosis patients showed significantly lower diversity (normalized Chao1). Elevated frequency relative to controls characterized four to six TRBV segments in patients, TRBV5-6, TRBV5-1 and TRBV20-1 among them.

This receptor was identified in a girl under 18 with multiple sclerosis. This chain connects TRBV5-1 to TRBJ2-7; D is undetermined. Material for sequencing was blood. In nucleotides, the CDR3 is TGCGCCAGCAGCTTGGTGGCGCCTTCCTACGAGCAGTACTTC. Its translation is CASSLVAPSYEQYF.